The next 2 T cell receptor beta chains were all read from a single sample in a study of glioma-infiltrating T cells. Amplification of TCR alpha and beta CDR3 regions from RNA used iRepertoire nested multiplex PCR. TCRdb fed the multiplex PCR reads into MiXCR, producing one record per CDR3 protein. This table has about 12,000 distinct CDR3 sequences, less than 30% appearing once. Sequencing was performed on glioma tissue, nonneoplastic brain tissue, or PBMCs (not recorded which). Receptors were obtained from a human donor with low-grade glioma or glioblastoma, undergoing nonglioma brain surgery, or in good health (not recorded which).

The sample holds one count of this clonotype. The chain has TRBV29-1 and TRBJ1-2; TRBD1 matches at 7 bases. The CDR3 has 12 amino acids. Germline V lookup: CDR1 SQVTM, CDR2 ANQGSEA. J was trimmed by 8 bases and V by 6 bases; bases with no gene match: 9. CDR3: CSVGTATIGYTF. CDR3 in DNA: TGCAGCGTGGGGACAGCAACTATCGGCTACACCTTC.

Concerning this clonotype: A much larger clone sits a single nucleotide away, making a read error possible. The V gene is TRBV28, the J gene TRBJ2-5, with 9 bases lining up with TRBD1. Germline assignment: CDR1 MDHEN and CDR2 SYDVKM. CDR3 length equals 15 residues. V shed 6 bases, J shed 4 bases, and the junction held 9 bases outside the gene matches. The CDR3 DNA reads TGTGCCAGCAGAACCACGGGACAGGGTTTAGAGACCCAGTACTTC. Translated: CASRTTGQGLETQYF.